One sample yielded the 23 T cell receptor beta chains listed below, sequenced in a study of cytomegalovirus exposure and HLA in healthy donors. The PCR used 60 Vbeta and 13 Jbeta primers. The data were produced by immunoSEQ multiplex PCR, yet TCRdb's version contains in-frame clones alone and is incomplete. This sample's clone table lists some 110,000 clones. The specimen was PBMCs. Receptor source: a man between 18 and 29 years old in good health and CMV-seronegative.

This sequence joins TRBV21-1 and TRBJ2-7; the table gives TRBD2 as D, unverified against the DNA. TRBV21-1 is termed a pseudogene. The CDR3 runs to 14 residues. The CDR3 DNA reads TGTGCCAGCAGCAAGCGTGAGCGGGGGGGGGAGCAGTACTTC. Its protein is CASSKRERGGEQYF.

J is TRBJ1-2 and V is TRBV6-4, with 8 bases that match TRBD1. This CDR3 has 14 amino acids. The V gene end was trimmed by 6 bases and the J gene end by 7 bases; junction bases not matched to a gene: 10. The V gene's germline CDR1 is MRHNA and CDR2 SNTAGT. CDR3 sequence (DNA): TGTGCCAGCAGATCAACAGGGGGGCAGGGTGGCTACACCTTC. This encodes CASRSTGGQGGYTF.

The CDR3 spells CASSEAGTALNTEAFF. In DNA form, the CDR3 reads TGTGCCAGCAGTGAAGCCGGTACAGCTTTAAACACTGAAGCTTTCTTT. The V and J genes are TRBV6-1 and TRBJ1-1; D gene unclear. CDR1 and CDR2 (germline): MNHNS, SASEGT. Trimming cost V 0 bases and J 2 bases, with 13 bases left between them. This CDR3 contains 16 residues.

This chain joins TRBV4-1 and TRBJ2-4; 9 nucleotides line up with TRBD2. V shed 2 bases and J 0 bases; nucleotides not matched to a gene: 5. The CDR3 is 17 residues long. Germline V gene data show CDR1 as MGHRA and CDR2 as YSYEKL. The chain's CDR3 is CASSQPSGTLAKNIQYF. The DNA for the CDR3 is TGCGCCAGCAGCCAACCTAGCGGGACACTAGCCAAAAACATTCAGTACTTC.

The rearrangement joins TRBV25-1 to TRBJ1-1; D gene uncertain. The length of the CDR3 is 11 residues. In germline, CDR1 is MGHDK, CDR2 SYGVNS. V was shortened by 5 bases and J by 5 bases, with 6 bases between the two germline ends. CDR3 in amino acids: CASSRGTEAFF. CDR3 coding DNA: TGTGCCAGCAGTCGGGGAACTGAAGCTTTCTTT.

V is TRBV6-6 and J is TRBJ1-5; unclear D gene. Germline CDR1 reads MNHNY; CDR2 reads SVGAGI (reference sequence). This CDR3 has 12 amino acids. Trimming removed 8 bases from V and 2 bases from J, with 7 bases in between. The DNA for the CDR3 is TGTGCCAGCCAAACACGCAATCAGCCCCAGCATTTT. Its protein product is CASQTRNQPQHF.

J is TRBJ2-7 and V is TRBV4-2, with 7 bases that match TRBD1. Germline V lookup: CDR1 LGHNA, CDR2 YNFKEQ. The CDR3 is 15 residues long. V dropped 4 bases and J dropped 4; count of bases not matched to a gene: 10. This CDR3 is CASSPEGQSLYEQYF. CDR3 bases: TGTGCCAGCAGCCCAGAGGGACAGAGTCTTTACGAGCAGTACTTC.

The chain links TRBV10-3 to TRBJ1-5; D perhaps matches TRBD1 (5 bases). Germline CDR1 reads ENHRY; CDR2 reads SYGVKD. V was cut by 3 bases and J by 7 bases, with 13 bases left in between. This CDR3 has 14 amino acids. The CDR3 here is CAISDGGLGQPQHF. The CDR3 nucleotides are TGTGCCATCAGTGACGGGGGTTTGGGCCAGCCCCAGCATTTT.

V is TRBV6-1 and J is TRBJ1-1, with 7 bases that match TRBD1. The ends lost 6 bases at V and 4 bases at J; junction bases unmatched: 11. CDR1 is MNHNS, CDR2 SASEGT, per germline. The CDR3 is made up of 15 amino acids. The CDR3 sequence: CASRSRGQGFTEAFF. The CDR3 region has the DNA TGTGCCAGCAGAAGTAGGGGGCAGGGATTCACTGAAGCTTTCTTT.

V gene TRBV14 combines with J gene TRBJ2-1; maybe TRBD1 (5 bases). CDR3 size: 15 residues. Germline-derived CDR1 and CDR2 are SGHDN and FVKESK. The V end lost 4 bases, the J end lost 5 bases, and 15 bases lay between the germline ends. CDR3 bases: TGTGCCAGCAGCCTTCAGTGGGGCGGAGACAATGAGCAGTTCTTC. It codes for CASSLQWGGDNEQFF.

This chain connects TRBV19 to TRBJ2-2; 7 bases are shared with TRBD1. The CDR3 is 14 residues long. Germline loops: CDR1 LNHDA, CDR2 SQIVND (reference sequence). J lost 6 bases, V lost 6 bases, and 7 bases had no gene match. In nucleotides, the CDR3 is TGTGCCAGTAGGACAGGGAGTCAGTCCGGGGAGCTGTTTTTT. Translation gives CASRTGSQSGELFF.

The CDR3 is CASRFTGAGNTIYF. The CDR3 DNA reads as TGTGCCAGCAGATTCACAGGGGCTGGAAACACCATATATTTT. The rearrangement uses TRBV6-5 and TRBJ1-3; 7 bases map to TRBD1. Per germline, CDR1 MNHEY and CDR2 SVGAGI. After removal of 6 bases from V and 2 bases from J, the junction contained 4 bases not matched to a gene. This CDR3 region has 14 residues.

In DNA form, the CDR3 reads TGTGCCAGCAGTTACTCGGGAGACAGGAGTATGCAGTACTTC. It codes for CASSYSGDRSMQYF. The rearrangement uses TRBV6-5 and TRBJ2-7; possible D gene TRBD1, 6 bases. This CDR3 spans 14 amino acids. CDR1 and CDR2 from the germline V gene are MNHEY and SVGAGI. V gave up 0 bases and J gave up 9 bases, with 15 bases separating them.

The V and J genes are TRBV30 and TRBJ2-1, with D perhaps matching TRBD2 (6 bases). Per the germline V gene, CDR1 is GTSNPN and CDR2 is SVGIG (reference sequence). V was shortened by 2 bases and J by 16 bases, with 15 bases between the two germline ends. The length of the CDR3 is 11 residues. The CDR3 sequence is CAWSPGLIQFF. The CDR3 DNA reads as TGTGCCTGGAGTCCGGGACTCATCCAATTCTTC.

To note about this clone: This sample also contains other DNA sequences that code for the same CDR3. In DNA form, the CDR3 reads TGTGCCAGCAGTGGGACAGGGGGCTGGAACACTGAAGCTTTCTTT. Translation: CASSGTGGWNTEAFF. V usage is TRBV25-1 and J usage is TRBJ1-1, with 11 bases aligning to TRBD1. The V segment lost 4 bases and the J segment 1 base; nucleotides outside the gene matches: 2. Germline V gives CDR1 MGHDK, CDR2 SYGVNS. The CDR3 is 15 residues long.

The genes are TRBV28 and TRBJ2-5; 8 bases line up with TRBD1. CDR1 MDHEN and CDR2 SYDVKM come from the germline V gene. Losses at the gene ends were 8 bases for V and 5 bases for J; bases not matched to a gene: 16. The CDR3 is 16 amino acids. The CDR3 region is CASLHGGQGVRETQYF. The CDR3 DNA reads as TGTGCCAGCCTACACGGCGGACAGGGCGTCCGGGAGACCCAGTACTTC.

V usage is TRBV7-8 and J usage is TRBJ2-5, with TRBD2 matching over 11 bases. J gave up 5 bases and V 5 bases, and 7 bases lay outside the gene matches. The CDR3 spans 15 residues. The germline CDR1 and CDR2 sequences are SGHVS and FQNEAQ. The CDR3 DNA follows: TGTGCCAGCAGCCAAAATAGCGGGGGGGAGGAGACCCAGTACTTC. Amino acids: CASSQNSGGEETQYF.

The chain uses TRBV6-1 and TRBJ1-1, with D hard to call. The V end lost 1 base, the J end lost 3 bases, and 12 bases lay between the germline ends. The CDR3 runs 15 residues. Per germline, CDR1 MNHNS and CDR2 SASEGT. CDR3 nucleotide sequence: TGTGCCAGCAGTGAAGGAATGGAGATTTACACTGAAGCTTTCTTT. Translated: CASSEGMEIYTEAFF.

This chain connects TRBV5-1 to TRBJ1-1; 9 nucleotides agree with TRBD1. The germline gives CDR1 SGHRS, CDR2 YFSETQ. The CDR3 is made up of 16 amino acids. V was clipped by 1 base and J by 5 bases; unmatched bases: 9. CDR3 bases: TGCGCCAGCAGCTTGTTAGGGCCGGGACAGGGAACTGAAGCTTTCTTT. The encoded protein is CASSLLGPGQGTEAFF.

J is TRBJ1-4 and V is TRBV15; 7 bases align to TRBD1. J was trimmed by 7 bases and V by 4 bases; bases with no gene match: 9. Germline V lookup: CDR1 LNHNV, CDR2 YYDKDF (reference sequence). The CDR3 covers 15 residues. The CDR3 spells CATSIQTGVAEKLFF. The CDR3 DNA is TGTGCCACCAGCATTCAAACAGGGGTGGCTGAAAAACTGTTTTTT. Full variable domain (outside the CDR3, taken from reference TRBV15 and TRBJ1-4): DAMVIQNPRYQVTQFGKPVTLSCSQTLNHNVMYWYQQKSSQAPKLLFHYYDKDFNNEADTPDNFQSRRPNTSFCFLDIRSPGLGDTAMYLCATSIQTGVAEKLFFGSGTQLSVL.

J is TRBJ2-7 and V is TRBV5-1, with D perhaps matching TRBD2 (5 bases). Germline V lookup: CDR1 SGHRS, CDR2 YFSETQ. V was shortened by 5 bases and J by 4 bases, with 19 bases between the two germline ends. The CDR3 covers 15 residues. The CDR3 DNA sequence: TGCGCCAGCAGACTTGACACGGGGATACCTTACGAGCAGTACTTC. Its translation is CASRLDTGIPYEQYF. Using reference TRBV5-1 and TRBJ2-7 for the parts outside the CDR3, the full variable domain is KAGVTQTPRYLIKTRGQQVTLSCSPISGHRSVSWYQQTPGQGLQFLFEYFSETQRNKGNFPGRFSGRQFSNSRSEMNVSTLELGDSALYLCASRLDTGIPYEQYFGPGTRLTVT.

The chain links TRBV4-1 to TRBJ1-2; 9 nucleotides line up with TRBD1. V dropped 1 base and J dropped 4; count of bases not matched to a gene: 7. Germline V CDR1 and CDR2: MGHRA, YSYEKL. This CDR3 is built from 16 residues. The CDR3 DNA sequence: TGCGCCAGCAGCCAAGGCTACACAGGGGGCGTCTATGGCTACACCTTC. Protein product: CASSQGYTGGVYGYTF.

The chain joins TRBV28 to TRBJ2-7; a weak D match, TRBD2 (5 bases). CDR1 MDHEN and CDR2 SYDVKM come from the germline V gene. There are 11 residues in the CDR3. With 8 bases removed from V and 4 bases from J, the gap between germline ends came to 9 bases. CDR3 loop: CASGRTYEQYF. In DNA form, the CDR3 reads TGTGCCAGCGGCCGGACTTACGAGCAGTACTTC.